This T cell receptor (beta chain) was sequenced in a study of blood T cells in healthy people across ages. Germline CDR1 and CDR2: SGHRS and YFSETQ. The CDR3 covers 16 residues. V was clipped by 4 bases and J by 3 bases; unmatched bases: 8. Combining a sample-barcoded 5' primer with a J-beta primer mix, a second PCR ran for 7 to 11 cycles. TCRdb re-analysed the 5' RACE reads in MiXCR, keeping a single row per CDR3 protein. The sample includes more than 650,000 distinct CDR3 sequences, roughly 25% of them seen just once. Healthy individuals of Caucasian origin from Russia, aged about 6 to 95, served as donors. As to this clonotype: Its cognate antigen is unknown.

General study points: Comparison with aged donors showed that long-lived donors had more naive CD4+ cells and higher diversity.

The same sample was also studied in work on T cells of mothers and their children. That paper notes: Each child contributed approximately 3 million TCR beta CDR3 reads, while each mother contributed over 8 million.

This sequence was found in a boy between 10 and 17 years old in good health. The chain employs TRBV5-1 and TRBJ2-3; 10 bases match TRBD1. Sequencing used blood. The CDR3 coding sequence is TGCGCCAGCAGCGGCCGGGGACAGGGGTGGACAGATACGCAGTATTTT. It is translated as CASSGRGQGWTDTQYF.